Following are 11 T cell receptor beta chains from one sample sequenced in a study of T cells expressing NK-cell markers. For each CDR3 protein, TCRdb gives one entry from its re-call of the 5' RACE reads, without DNA. The sample table sets out 300,000 to 450,000 distinct CDR3 sequences. The sample taken for sequencing was blood T cells: a sorted CD56 or NKG2C T cell subset, CD4+ or CD8+ T cells, or bulk PBMC T cells (not recorded which). The receptors here all came from a man aged 18-70 years in good health.

The chain employs TRBV24-1 and TRBJ2-7. The CDR3 consists of 12 residues. Germline CDR1 and CDR2: KGHDR and SFDVKD. The CDR3 region is CATSQGSYEQYF.

This rearrangement joins TRBV13 to TRBJ2-1. The CDR3 contains 12 residues. Germline values: CDR1 PRHDT, CDR2 FYEKMQ (reference sequence). This CDR3 is CASSQDYNEQFF.

The chain couples TRBV5-5 to TRBJ2-2; TCRdb picks TRBD1, but there is no DNA to check that call. The CDR3 runs to 18 residues. Germline V gene data show CDR1 as SGHKS and CDR2 as YYEKEE (reference sequence). The CDR3 sequence: CASSAVALGHYVGGELFF. Looking up the rest from reference TRBV5-5 and TRBJ2-2 gives the full variable domain: DAGVTQSPTHLIKTRGQQVTLRCSPISGHKSVSWYQQVLGQGPQFIFQYYEKEERGRGNFPDRFSARQFPNYSSELNVNALLLGDSALYLCASSAVALGHYVGGELFFGEGSRLTVL.

V usage is TRBV28 and J usage is TRBJ2-7; the TRBD1 assignment by TCRdb is unverifiable without DNA. The CDR3 runs to 14 residues. Germline V gene lookup returns CDR1 MDHEN and CDR2 SYDVKM. The CDR3 loop is CASRPIRGTYEQYF.

The chain recombines TRBV20-1 with TRBJ2-3. Germline V gene lookup returns CDR1 DFQATT and CDR2 SNEGSKA (reference sequence). CDR3 length: 11 amino acids. CDR3 in amino acids: CSASAGDTQYF.

V gene TRBV14 combines with J gene TRBJ2-1; as DNA is missing, the TRBD1 call by TCRdb cannot be tested. The CDR3 contains 16 residues. CDR1 and CDR2 from the germline V gene are SGHDN and FVKESK. CDR3 sequence: CASSQDVTGDQYEQFF. Supplemented by reference TRBV14 and TRBJ2-1, the full variable domain reads EAGVTQFPSHSVIEKGQTVTLRCDPISGHDNLYWYRRVMGKEIKFLLHFVKESKQDESGMPNNRFLAERTGGTYSTLKVQPAELEDSGVYFCASSQDVTGDQYEQFFGPGTRLTVL.

The gene calls are TRBV28 and TRBJ2-1. CDR1 and CDR2 (germline): MDHEN, SYDVKM. There are 12 residues in the CDR3. Here the CDR3 reads CATRVIGDEQFF.

This sequence joins TRBV5-1 and TRBJ2-3; TCRdb selects TRBD1, and the lack of DNA leaves this call unchecked. CDR3 length: 18 amino acids. Germline V lookup: CDR1 SGHRS, CDR2 YFSETQ. The CDR3 region is CASSSRTAQITSTDTQYF.

The J gene is TRBJ2-3, the V gene TRBV25-1; TCRdb's assignment of TRBD2 cannot be checked, as there is no DNA. The V gene's germline CDR1 is MGHDK and CDR2 SYGVNS. The CDR3 spans 16 residues. CDR3: CASSDLAVEGTDTQYF.

This chain links TRBV2 with TRBJ2-6. In germline, CDR1 is SNHLY, CDR2 FYNNEI. This CDR3 is 12 amino acids long. CDR3 in amino acids: CASTFRANVLTF.

The chain couples TRBV7-8 to TRBJ1-3; TCRdb designates TRBD1, a call that cannot be tested without DNA. This CDR3 has 14 amino acids. Germline V gene sequence: CDR1 SGHVS, CDR2 FQNEAQ. The CDR3: CASSFNPLKNTIYF.